This T cell receptor beta chain was retrieved from a study of T cells in Graves' hyperthyroidism and ophthalmopathy. The CDR3 regions of TCR beta were amplified from RNA transcripts. A first-round RT-PCR of the TCR CDR3 used the HTBI primer set. TCRdb itself ran the multiplex PCR reads through MiXCR, one entry per CDR3 protein. This sample yields roughly 600,000 distinct CDR3 sequences, of which about 14% are seen a single time; 12% belongs to the top ten. Sequenced sample: blood. The clonotype was recovered from a woman in her forties or fifties with Graves' ophthalmopathy.

The CDR3 region has the DNA TGTGCCTGGGCCGACGGGAGGGATGTTTTCGGATCACCCCTCCACTTT. Protein: CAWADGRDVFGSPLHF. The chain combines TRBV30 with TRBJ1-6; D is ambiguous. The CDR3 extends over 16 amino acids. Trimming left V 5 bases short and J 10 bases short, with 24 bases between. Germline V gene lookup returns CDR1 GTSNPN and CDR2 SVGIG (reference sequence).